These 5 T cell receptor beta chains came from one sample sequenced in a study of CXCR3-negative and CXCR3-positive naive CD8 T cells. UMI-labeled 5' RACE yielded the TRB cDNA libraries. TCRdb reprocessed the 5' RACE reads, keeping one entry per CDR3 protein, no DNA. The table lists some 66,000 distinct CDR3 sequences, with about 1.5% in the top ten. The sample consisted of naive CXCR3- CD8+ T cells from blood. Subset given: CD45RO-CCR7+CD27+CD95- naive CD8+ T cells lacking CXCR3 (TNR3-). The receptors were gathered from a human donor in good health. Some clones in this sample may be carry-over from other donors' samples.

The chain recombines TRBV3-1 with TRBJ2-1; TCRdb picks TRBD2, but there is no DNA to check that call. Germline assignment: CDR1 LGHDT and CDR2 YNNKEL (reference sequence). The CDR3 totals 15 residues. CDR3: CASSSRLAGYNEQFF.

The J gene is TRBJ1-1, the V gene TRBV12-3 or TRBV12-4; TCRdb gives TRBD1 as the D gene, but with no DNA this cannot be confirmed. The CDR3 is 13 residues long. The CDR3 region is CASSLPRGTEAFF.

The chain couples TRBV15 to TRBJ2-5; the D gene TCRdb calls, TRBD1, cannot be checked with no DNA. Per the germline V gene, CDR1 is LNHNV and CDR2 is YYDKDF (reference sequence). This CDR3 contains 14 residues. CDR3 in amino acids: CATSSRDGEETQYF.

The chain employs TRBV13 and TRBJ1-1; as DNA is missing, the TRBD1 call by TCRdb cannot be tested. The V gene's germline CDR1 is PRHDT and CDR2 FYEKMQ (reference sequence). The CDR3 length is 16 residues. CDR3 amino acids: CASSPTQGWGGTEAFF.

V is TRBV4-1 and J is TRBJ2-1; TCRdb returns TRBD2, unconfirmable since there is no DNA. Germline V gene data show CDR1 as MGHRA and CDR2 as YSYEKL. This CDR3 is built from 17 residues. CDR3 region: CASSRGLAGSSYNEQFF.